This TCR beta chain is from a study of blood T cell repertoires in COVID-19 (TCRdb year 2020). Describing the broader study: Collaborator samples came from the United States, Italy and Spain and covered acute and convalescent phases of COVID-19. Where available, HLA class I and class II types were obtained from metadata supplied by the sample provider rather than from assay-based typing. The material from the prospective study consisted of cDNA or gDNA derived from T cells, B-cell-depleted T cells, or PBMCs. The repertoires were released in a freely available public database meant as a resource for research on the immune response to SARS-CoV-2. Samples were obtained from the ongoing ImmuneRACE study (first 160 participants) and from approximately 1,200 subjects provided by 6 global collaborators. Nearly every sample came with metadata listing a de-identified subject ID, COVID-19 status, age in years and sex. The dataset comprised deeply sampled blood TCRbeta repertoires from subjects exposed to, actively infected with, or recovered from COVID-19. Paper-wide results and their limitations: How much clinical and demographic metadata was included differed by source and by participant, and the metadata was provided uncurated.

The immunoSEQ Assay, a bias-controlled multiplex PCR, was used to amplify TCRbeta CDR3 regions from genomic DNA. Per the authors' processing: Within the assay, amplification of reference gene primers was used to estimate how many nucleated cells each sample contained. To quantify the absolute abundance of each unique TCRbeta CDR3 rearrangement, sequence reads were collapsed and filtered. For each sample, productive Simpson clonality was calculated by taking the square root of Simpson's diversity index across productive rearrangements. TCRdb retrieved this table from immuneACCESS and kept in-frame rearrangements only. Not all clones are present; in checked studies, unresolved V genes account for under half, and no reason is known for the remainder. V and J calls and clone size are those listed in that table; D and trimming were worked out from the DNA. The sample table holds 130,000 or so clones, of which 88% were seen once. The top ten constitute about 1.5% of the sample.

Points on this clone: The clone's antigen remains unknown. Per-base qualities were not stored, and no clone one base away is much larger.

V and J are trimmed by 3 bases and 6 bases, and the gene matches miss 3 bases of the junction. The germline V gene encodes CDR1 LGHDT and CDR2 YNNKEL (reference sequence). Spanning cysteine to phenylalanine, the CDR3 consists of 13 amino acids. The CDR3 DNA has 39 bases and is translated from base 1. Whole blood was collected in K2EDTA tubes by collaborating institutions according to the institutions' own protocols. Collaborator samples were shipped for TCRbeta analysis as frozen whole blood, isolated PBMCs, or DNA extracted from either sample type. This clonotype was obtained from a human donor in a cohort sampled during active COVID-19. The sequence is built from TRBV3-1 (or the pseudogene TRBV3-2) and TRBJ1-1, with 8 bases aligning to TRBD1. The specimen sequenced was peripheral blood. The encoded CDR3 is CASSQGQEAEAFF. In nucleotide form, the sequence is TGTGCCAGCAGCCAGGGACAGGAAGCTGAAGCTTTCTTT.